Listed below are T cell receptor beta chains from one sample, sequenced in a study of PD-L1 blockade in urothelial cancer. Clones were read by immunoSEQ multiplex PCR, and TCRdb kept only the in-frame ones, dropping some. The sample has over 35,000 clones, 70% to 90% seen once. The sample was PBMCs, taken around atezolizumab (anti-PD-L1) treatment. These receptors originate from a man older than 75 with urothelial cancer. CDR3s leave out the opening cysteine and the closing phenylalanine or tryptophan. Clone size appears in some rows only: once, few, many, or a class for an expanded clone.

v_gene	j_gene	abundance	CDR3aa
TRBV5-5	TRBJ2-1	.	ASRRRGEGRSNEQF
TRBV9	TRBJ2-2	.	ASSGRGPSSTGELF
TRBV27	TRBJ2-1	.	ASRWRASYNEQF
TRBV19	TRBJ2-4	.	ASSRERSLNIQY
TRBV7-8	TRBJ2-7	.	ASRVGGSSYEQY
TRBV19	TRBJ2-5	.	ASSMGTSSEGTQY
TRBV4-2	TRBJ1-3	.	ASSQDSGAGNTIY
TRBV4-1	TRBJ2-7	.	ASSQTGTSGEQY
TRBV11-2	TRBJ2-3	.	ASSDLLSGGSTDTQY
TRBV6-6	TRBJ1-1	.	ASRSGEAF
TRBV19	TRBJ2-5	.	ASRRWATETQY
TRBV2	TRBJ1-1	.	ATGQGLTEAF
TRBV6-5	TRBJ2-2	.	ASRRGGSNTRELF
TRBV18	TRBJ1-2	once	ASSQGAQDYGYT
TRBV5-5	TRBJ2-7	.	ASILGYRGEQY
TRBV11-1	TRBJ1-1	.	ASSRRKDTEAF
TRBV4-1	TRBJ2-2	.	ASSQVPGQGNTGELF
TRBV28	TRBJ2-7	.	ASSSGGTSSYEQY
TRBV5-4	TRBJ1-2	.	ASSLGQGLDYGYT
TRBV2	TRBJ2-5	.	ASSGSSGYQETQY
TRBV6-5	TRBJ1-1	.	ASSLADRMGSRAF
TRBV5-1	TRBJ2-2	.	ASSLGLAGTGELF
TRBV18	TRBJ2-7	.	ASSPQGLVEQY
TRBV18	TRBJ2-5	.	ASSPRDRGFGETQY
TRBV5-1	TRBJ2-7	.	ASSPLGTSGREY
TRBV28	TRBJ2-7	few	ASGGTSGRGPY
TRBV5-4	TRBJ1-2	.	ASSLTSTGAYGYT
TRBV28	TRBJ2-3	.	ASRSAAANTDTQY
TRBV6-1	TRBJ1-2	.	ASATGPNYGYT
TRBV27	TRBJ2-2	.	ASSPGDAVAGELF
TRBV19	TRBJ1-1	.	ASSHRTMNTEAF
TRBV4-1	TRBJ2-2	.	ASSQGYGGSKAGELF
TRBV9	TRBJ2-3	.	ASSVGLAGAGGTDTQY
TRBV28	TRBJ2-1	.	ASSPLTSRNEQF
TRBV11-3	TRBJ2-7	.	ASSFVYEQY
TRBV11-2	TRBJ1-4	.	ASSAGQSESEKLF
TRBV18	TRBJ1-2	.	ASSPPGGYGYT
TRBV5-4	TRBJ2-1	.	ASSLAGASPTYNEQF
TRBV2	TRBJ2-3	.	ASITGRRDTQY
TRBV11-3	TRBJ2-1	.	ASSQSGTGNYEQF
TRBV27	TRBJ2-7	.	ASSHGAGSSYEQY
TRBV19	TRBJ1-2	.	ASSMGPENYGYT
TRBV7-6	TRBJ2-3	once	ASSHIAGTSTDTQY
TRBV5-4	TRBJ1-2	few	ASSLEKGGKGGYT
TRBV15	TRBJ1-5	few	ATSRERYSNQPQH
TRBV9	TRBJ2-6	.	ASSIRGGSGANVLT
TRBV27	TRBJ2-7	.	ASSLSYGRRASQSRSYEQY
TRBV27	TRBJ2-3	.	ASGGTGVADTQY
TRBV18	TRBJ2-7	.	ASSPMYTGGGEQY
TRBV27	TRBJ2-3	.	ASSKDRGDTQY
TRBV7-9	TRBJ2-7	.	ASSFPGLAGAYEQY